This T cell receptor beta chain was observed in a study of shared clonotypes between healthy human individuals (dated by TCRdb to between 2020 and 2021). For the wider study: Two women and three men aged 18 to 49 years were included in the cohort. To increase sequencing depth and limit assay-specific biases, TCR repertoire library preparation and sequencing were carried out by different laboratories using diverse techniques. Leukapheresis yielded between about 0.9 and 9 billion PBMCs per donor. To estimate repertoire size and how much clonotype sharing occurs between individuals, the study deeply sequenced the blood TCR repertoires of roughly 5 healthy adults. Per donor, three plates each were used for CD4 naive and CD4 memory, two for CD8 naive, and one for CD8 memory. The full study reports these points: Only blood was sampled, and tissue TCR repertoires likely differ from those in blood. Larger estimated clonotype richness was generally found for naive subsets than for memory subsets. Across several donors, roughly 5% of naive CD4, 3.5% of naive CD8, around 2.1% of memory CD4, and approximately 0.4% of memory CD8 clonotypes were shared. Clonotypes shared by all four sorted-subset donors showed higher generation probabilities than non-shared clonotypes. Based on pairwise subsampling, the degree of clonotype sharing among donors was expected to be affected by sequencing depth. The small number of donors limited the genetic and exposure-history diversity represented. Even with the large sequencing depth, rarefaction of the sorted-subset datasets indicated that sequencing was incomplete.

Reading the germline V gene (reference sequence) gives CDR1 MNHEY and CDR2 SMNVEV. V and J are trimmed by 6 bases and 0 bases, and the gene matches miss 6 bases of the junction. The CDR3 numbers 16 residues from cysteine through phenylalanine. Kept here is only the CDR3 DNA, which spans 48 bases and is read in frame from base 1. Using the deep immunoSEQ assay, multiplex PCR amplified TCR CDR3 regions from genomic DNA. Extracted genomic DNA from each cell subset was spread evenly across all wells of several immunoSEQ 96-well plates, with each plate serving as a replicate. Each replicate PCR for sorted subsets received approximately 200 ng genomic DNA, equal to tens of thousands of T cell genomes. Purified libraries were quantified with a Qubit 3.0 fluorometer, sized on a Bioanalyzer 2100, and re-quantified with the KAPA Library Quantification kit. Every immunoSEQ 96-well plate was sequenced on a separate single-read 150-cycle Illumina NextSeq 550 flow cell. Per the original workflow: Because only junctional sequences without quality scores were contained in the immunoSEQ output, filtering matching that applied to full-length reads could not be performed. To assign V/J genes and CDR3, sequences were annotated against IMGT germline references using PyIR, a Python wrapper for IgBLAST v1.9. Reads were removed for weak V/J assignments (E-value above 1e-6), missing CDR3, stop codons, out-of-frame junctions, or ambiguous translated residues. V3J clonotypes were defined by identical inferred V gene, J gene, and CDR3 amino acid sequence. Percentage overlap between repertoires was calculated by dividing the number of shared unique clonotypes by the size of the smaller repertoire. Richness of each repertoire was evaluated using RTK rarefaction, the Chao1 estimator, and Recon v2.1 estimates of unobserved clonotypes. OLGA was used to compute generation probabilities for all TCRbeta clonotypes that the gDNA method yielded from a few donors. Entries here come from immuneACCESS through TCRdb and include only in-frame sequences with V and J called. Some clones fail to appear in such tables; in the studies checked, an unresolved V gene covers under half of the shortfall, and the cause of the remainder is unknown. D and trimming were read from the DNA, whereas the V and J calls and clone size are those reported in that table. This sample holds about 800,000 clones; about 96% were observed only once. The ten most abundant clones make up approximately 0.2% of the sample.

Remarks on this clone: The target of this receptor is not known. One base away there is no much larger clone; base qualities are not given.

For the CD8 naive samples, CD45RO-negative cells were positively selected for CCR7, yielding a CD45RA+CCR7+ population from which TemRA cells were excluded. Healthy HIV-negative adults with no recently reported acute infections or vaccinations were included as donors. Only Caucasian adults living in Nashville, Tennessee, USA were represented among the donors. After blood collection by leukapheresis, PBMCs were isolated using Ficoll-Histopaque density gradient centrifugation and then cryopreserved in the vapor phase of liquid nitrogen. Analytical flow cytometry was used to check the purity and quantity of each magnetically sorted T cell population. Each sorted fraction had its genomic DNA isolated and then quantified by UV absorbance on a Nanodrop 2000c.

The V and J segments used are TRBV27 and TRBJ2-1; TRBD2 fits 9 bases in the junction. The receptor comes from a man under 40 in good health. Input material: naive CD8+ T cells sorted from blood. This specimen's cell subset or site label, per the study, means: CD45RA+CCR7+. The nucleotide sequence is TGTGCCAGCAGCAAGGGACTAGCCAGCTCCTACAATGAGCAGTTCTTC. The encoded protein is CASSKGLASSYNEQFF.